The clone carrying this T cell receptor (beta chain) was observed many times. Antigen unknown. MiXCR was run by TCRdb on the 5' RACE reads, yielding one entry per CDR3 protein. The data show about 620,000 distinct CDR3 sequences, 18% seen once. This sample stems from a study of T-cell memory formation after mild COVID-19. V was clipped by 4 bases and J by 2 bases, with 22 bases between them. Germline V gene data show CDR1 as SGHDN and CDR2 as FVKESK. The CDR3 is 18 residues long. General study results and limits: Later expanders leaned CD4+, whereas day 15 to 85 contracting clones were balanced CD4/CD8. CD8+ contracting clones occupied EMRA, while CD4+ ones occupied mainly CM and EM.

The sequence was collected from an adult woman who had mild COVID-19 (a few samples of this study predate the infection). Cell type and time point are not known. Sequencing was done on a sample of PBMCs or a T cell subset sorted from them (not recorded which). This sequence joins TRBV14 and TRBJ2-3; TRBD1 might be the D (6 bases). The DNA of the CDR3 is TGTGCCAGCAGCCTGAGCCTCACTACTACAGGGCTCACAGATACGCAGTATTTT. Amino acids: CASSLSLTTTGLTDTQYF.